The 28 T cell receptor beta chains in this list originate from one sample, sequenced in a study of blood T cell repertoires in COVID-19. TCRdb's copy holds only in-frame clones and misses some; the assay was immunoSEQ multiplex PCR. This sample carries over 150,000 clones, under 85% of them seen once, and the ten largest clones take 6% to 8%. Sequencing was carried out using peripheral blood. These receptors all stem from a woman between 65 and 79 years old with COVID-19, enrolled during active disease.

The chain combines TRBV6-5 with TRBJ2-1; 7 nucleotides align to TRBD1. The CDR3 length is 15 residues. Germline CDR1 MNHEY, CDR2 SVGAGI. With V trimmed by 6 bases and J by 6 bases, 11 bases remained unmatched. The CDR3 here is CASSLKDRLGNEQFF. Written as DNA, the CDR3 is TGTGCCAGCAGCCTGAAGGACAGGCTGGGCAATGAGCAGTTCTTC.

V is TRBV6-2 or TRBV6-3 and J is TRBJ1-1; TRBD1 matches 8 bases. The V gene end was trimmed by 4 bases and the J gene end by 8 bases; junction bases not matched to a gene: 9. The germline gives CDR1 MNHEY, CDR2 SVGEGT. The CDR3 loop spans 14 amino acids. The CDR3 loop reads CASSLSGGAPEAFF. The DNA of the CDR3 is TGTGCCAGCAGTTTATCAGGGGGCGCCCCGGAAGCTTTCTTT.

Written as DNA, the CDR3 is TGTGCCAGCAGCCCCAGGCTAGCGGGAGTTCTTGGCGGGGAGCTGTTTTTT. Protein sequence: CASSPRLAGVLGGELFF. The rearrangement links TRBV2 to TRBJ2-2, with 10 positions matching TRBD2. V lost 6 bases and J lost 7; bases outside the gene matches: 14. The CDR3 sequence is 17 residues long. Germline loops: CDR1 SNHLY, CDR2 FYNNEI.

The J gene is TRBJ2-5, the V gene TRBV7-7; 11 bases fit TRBD2. The CDR3 extends over 15 amino acids. Germline V gives CDR1 SSHAT, CDR2 FNYEAQ (reference sequence). Trimming cost V 1 base and J 4 bases; bases outside gene matches: 2. DNA of the CDR3: TGTGCCAGCAGCTTAGGTGGACTAGCGGGAGAGACCCAGTACTTC. Translation: CASSLGGLAGETQYF.

The chain recombines TRBV27 with TRBJ2-2; D gene uncertain. The germline CDR1 and CDR2 sequences are MNHEY and SMNVEV (reference sequence). The CDR3 is 14 amino acids. V was shortened by 3 bases and J by 6 bases, with 11 bases between the two germline ends. This CDR3 is CASSFAPGSGELFF. The CDR3 DNA sequence: TGTGCCAGCAGTTTTGCTCCGGGTTCCGGGGAGCTGTTTTTT.

J is TRBJ2-1 and V is TRBV10-3; TRBD2 matches 8 bases. V was clipped by 10 bases and J by 9 bases; unmatched bases: 17. The CDR3 covers 15 residues. Germline CDR1 and CDR2: ENHRY and SYGVKD. Here the CDR3 reads CARIKRELGATEQFF. CDR3 bases: TGTGCCAGGATCAAGCGGGAGTTAGGCGCAACTGAGCAGTTCTTC.

This clone was counted a few times. V and J are TRBV27 and TRBJ2-3, with D perhaps matching TRBD2 (7 bases). V was cut by 3 bases and J by 2 bases, with 12 bases left in between. This CDR3 spans 15 amino acids. The germline V gene has CDR1 MNHEY and CDR2 SMNVEV (reference sequence). Here the CDR3 reads CASSLGGPPTDTQYF. DNA of the CDR3: TGTGCCAGCAGTTTGGGGGGGCCCCCCACAGATACGCAGTATTTT.

This clone was seen more than once but under ten times. The genes are TRBV5-1 and TRBJ1-6, with TRBD1 matching over 9 bases. CDR1 and CDR2 (germline): SGHRS, YFSETQ. There are 15 residues in the CDR3. The V gene end was trimmed by 0 bases and the J gene end by 10 bases; junction bases not matched to a gene: 5. The chain's CDR3 is CASSLAGQGRSPLHF. The CDR3 DNA sequence: TGCGCCAGCAGCTTGGCGGGACAGGGAAGATCACCCCTCCACTTT.

V and J are TRBV27 and TRBJ2-1; TRBD2 matches at 15 bases. V trimming: 2 bases; J trimming: 7 bases; junction bases outside the gene matches: 9. The CDR3 consists of 18 residues. CDR1 MNHEY and CDR2 SMNVEV come from the germline V gene (reference sequence). In DNA, the CDR3 is TGTGCCAGCAGTTTAGTGGGACTAGCGGGAGGACGGCCGAATGAGCAGTTCTTC. This sequence encodes CASSLVGLAGGRPNEQFF.

This chain connects TRBV7-8 to TRBJ2-5; D unclear. CDR3 size: 12 residues. Trimming cost V 5 bases and J 5 bases, with 9 bases left between them. Germline CDR1 and CDR2: SGHVS and FQNEAQ. CDR3 in amino acids: CASSPLSETQYF. Written as DNA, the CDR3 is TGTGCCAGCAGCCCGCTATCGGAGACCCAGTACTTC.

The chain carries TRBV6-6 and TRBJ2-2; 16 bases are a match to TRBD2. Per the germline V gene, CDR1 is MNHNY and CDR2 is SVGAGI (reference sequence). Trimming took 4 bases from V and 13 from J; bases not matched to a gene: 6. The CDR3 has 15 amino acids. The CDR3 reads CASSLGLAGGVGLFF. In DNA form, the CDR3 reads TGTGCCAGCAGTTTGGGACTAGCGGGAGGGGTGGGGCTGTTTTTT.

CDR3 DNA sequence: TGTGCCTGGAGTCAGGACAATCAGCCCCAGCATTTT. As protein: CAWSQDNQPQHF. V is TRBV30 and J is TRBJ1-5; D not resolved. V gave up 2 bases and J gave up 3 bases, with 5 bases separating them. The germline V gene encodes CDR1 GTSNPN and CDR2 SVGIG (reference sequence). This CDR3 spans 12 amino acids.

This sequence joins TRBV7-2 and TRBJ1-6; the D is unclear. Per the germline V gene, CDR1 is SGHTA and CDR2 is FQGNSA. The V and J ends lost 4 bases and 9 bases respectively, with 16 bases between them. The CDR3 has 15 residues. CDR3 amino acids: CASSYGEGVGSPLHF. CDR3 DNA sequence: TGTGCCAGCAGCTACGGTGAGGGTGTGGGTTCACCCCTCCACTTT.

The J gene is TRBJ1-5, the V gene TRBV6-5; 9 bases are a match to TRBD1. The trim removed 5 bases at V and 4 bases at J, leaving 6 bases unmatched. The CDR3 totals 15 residues. Germline CDR1 reads MNHEY; CDR2 reads SVGAGI. This CDR3 is CASSISGTGNQPQHF. The CDR3 DNA sequence: TGTGCCAGCAGTATATCCGGGACAGGGAATCAGCCCCAGCATTTT.

This chain links TRBV6-5 with TRBJ1-2; D uncertain. The germline gives CDR1 MNHEY, CDR2 SVGAGI. Trimming left V 5 bases short and J 0 bases short, with 13 bases between. CDR3 size: 15 residues. The CDR3: CASSKGGPANYGYTF. The CDR3 coding sequence is TGTGCCAGCAGTAAGGGAGGACCGGCTAACTATGGCTACACCTTC.

The DNA for the CDR3 is TGTGCCAGCAGCCGGACAGGGGGCAGGACCCAGTACTTC. Translation: CASSRTGGRTQYF. V is TRBV7-9 and J is TRBJ2-5, with TRBD1 matching over 11 bases. J was trimmed by 7 bases and V by 5 bases; bases with no gene match: 3. The germline V gene encodes CDR1 SEHNR and CDR2 FQNEAQ (reference sequence). The CDR3 covers 13 residues.

This clone was counted a single time. This chain connects TRBV7-2 to TRBJ1-1; a weak D match, TRBD1 (5 bases). The CDR3 contains 16 residues. Germline CDR1 and CDR2: SGHTA and FQGNSA. Trimming cost V 4 bases and J 4 bases, with 19 bases left between them. CDR3: CASSSTGSGASTEAFF. The CDR3 DNA sequence: TGTGCCAGCAGCTCCACCGGAAGCGGGGCGAGCACTGAAGCTTTCTTT.

CDR3 bases: TGCAGCGTTGAGGGACAGGGTAGGCACGAGCAGTACTTC. It codes for CSVEGQGRHEQYF. The V gene is TRBV29-1, the J gene TRBJ2-7; 9 bases are a match to TRBD1. Germline V CDR1 and CDR2: SQVTM, ANQGSEA. V was clipped by 3 bases and J by 5 bases; unmatched bases: 5. CDR3 length: 13 residues.

This clone was observed a single time. The chain carries TRBV30 and TRBJ2-7, with TRBD1 identical over 9 bases. CDR3 length: 14 amino acids. With V trimmed by 0 bases and J by 4 bases, 4 bases remained unmatched. Germline-derived CDR1 and CDR2 are GTSNPN and SVGIG (reference sequence). CDR3 sequence: CAWSVGGQGYEQYF. The DNA of the CDR3 is TGTGCCTGGAGTGTTGGGGGACAGGGTTACGAGCAGTACTTC. The full variable domain, rest sourced from reference TRBV30 and TRBJ2-7, is SQTIHQWPATLVQPVGSPLSLECTVEGTSNPNLYWYRQAAGRGLQLLFYSVGIGQISSEVPQNLSASRPQDRQFILSSKKLLLSDSGFYLCAWSVGGQGYEQYFGPGTRLTVT.

This chain connects TRBV27 to TRBJ2-2; TRBD1 matches 8 bases. CDR1 and CDR2 from the germline V gene are MNHEY and SMNVEV (reference sequence). The CDR3 contains 15 residues. V trimming: 6 bases; J trimming: 2 bases; junction bases outside the gene matches: 5. CDR3: CASRGTGINTGELFF. The CDR3 DNA is TGTGCCAGCAGGGGGACAGGAATTAACACCGGGGAGCTGTTTTTT.

The CDR3: CASSPDRDNEQFF. In DNA form, the CDR3 reads TGTGCCAGCAGTCCTGACAGGGACAATGAGCAGTTCTTC. V and J are TRBV5-4 and TRBJ2-1, with 7 bases identical to TRBD1. J was trimmed by 5 bases and V by 5 bases; bases with no gene match: 4. The CDR3 has 13 amino acids. Germline V gene sequence: CDR1 SGHNT, CDR2 YYREEE (reference sequence).

V is TRBV3-1 (or the pseudogene TRBV3-2) and J is TRBJ2-2; 7 bases map to TRBD2. V was clipped by 2 bases and J by 4 bases; unmatched bases: 4. There are 15 residues in the CDR3. Germline V gives CDR1 LGHDT, CDR2 YNNKEL (reference sequence). The CDR3 reads CASSQKAGATGELFF. DNA of the CDR3: TGTGCCAGCAGCCAAAAGGCGGGAGCCACCGGGGAGCTGTTTTTT.

CDR3: CASSPPRRGHRNTEAFF. The CDR3 DNA is TGTGCCAGCAGTCCCCCGCGGAGGGGGCATCGGAACACTGAAGCTTTCTTT. The chain joins TRBV28 to TRBJ1-1; 7 bases align to TRBD1. The CDR3 length is 17 residues. V lost 5 bases, J lost 1 base, and 13 bases stayed unmatched. Per germline, CDR1 MDHEN and CDR2 SYDVKM.

This clone was detected once. The V call is TRBV6-6, the J call TRBJ2-7, with D tentatively TRBD2 (5 bases). CDR1 and CDR2 from the germline V gene are MNHNY and SVGAGI (reference sequence). The CDR3 totals 12 residues. Trimming removed 5 bases from V and 1 base from J, with 6 bases in between. CDR3 nucleotide sequence: TGTGCCAGCAGTCTAGCATCCTACGAGCAGTACTTC. Its translation is CASSLASYEQYF.

J is TRBJ1-1 and V is TRBV6-5; the D gene is possibly TRBD1 (6 bases). Germline CDR1 reads MNHEY; CDR2 reads SVGAGI. The ends were cut back, 6 bases at V and 10 bases at J, with 21 bases in the middle. The CDR3 consists of 14 residues. The CDR3 reads CASRVPGTPPRAFF. Here the CDR3 DNA reads TGTGCCAGCAGGGTTCCCGGGACACCTCCCCGAGCTTTCTTT.

V and J are TRBV15 and TRBJ2-7, with 8 positions matching TRBD2. The germline gives CDR1 LNHNV, CDR2 YYDKDF (reference sequence). After removal of 2 bases from V and 0 bases from J, the junction contained 6 bases not matched to a gene. CDR3 length: 16 residues. The CDR3 DNA follows: TGTGCCACCAGCAGAAACCCTAGCGGGCCCTCCTACGAGCAGTACTTC. Amino acids: CATSRNPSGPSYEQYF. The variable domain in full, with the rest retrieved from reference TRBV15 and TRBJ2-7, is DAMVIQNPRYQVTQFGKPVTLSCSQTLNHNVMYWYQQKSSQAPKLLFHYYDKDFNNEADTPDNFQSRRPNTSFCFLDIRSPGLGDTAMYLCATSRNPSGPSYEQYFGPGTRLTVT.

V gene TRBV29-1 combines with J gene TRBJ2-1, with 13 bases that match TRBD2. CDR1 and CDR2 (germline): SQVTM, ANQGSEA. Germline trimming cut 7 bases from V and 1 base from J; bases unmatched to any gene: 4. This CDR3 has 15 amino acids. The CDR3 bases are TGCAGCGGACTAGCGGGAGGACTTTCCTACAATGAGCAGTTCTTC. Its translation is CSGLAGGLSYNEQFF.

The rearrangement links TRBV7-2 to TRBJ1-1; a possible D gene is TRBD1 (6 bases). Germline V gene lookup returns CDR1 SGHTA and CDR2 FQGNSA. This CDR3 has 17 residues. V was cut by 0 bases and J by 0 bases, with 14 bases left in between. The CDR3 protein is CASSLAWGGVMNTEAFF. CDR3 bases: TGTGCCAGCAGCTTAGCTTGGGGGGGCGTCATGAACACTGAAGCTTTCTTT.